Listed below are T cell receptor beta chains from one sample, sequenced in a study of spatial heterogeneity in lung cancer. TCRdb ran MiXCR on the 5' RACE reads and lists one entry per CDR3 protein. The sample shows around 2,400 distinct CDR3 sequences, around 13% of them seen only once. The specimen comprised normal lung tissue next to the tumor, sampled at surgery. Receptor source: a female donor with early-stage non-small cell lung cancer. Each CDR3 is given with its conserved first and last residue. D genes are given only for firm matches. Rows may omit the clone size; those that give it use once, few, many or a size class.

V	size	D	J	CDR3	DNA
TRBV4-1	few	TRBD2	TRBJ2-4	CASSQDLERGAKNIQYF	TGCGCCAGCAGCCAAGATTTGGAGCGGGGGGCCAAAAACATTCAGTACTTC
TRBV29-1	medium-sized	TRBD1	TRBJ2-7	CSVGVDRTFSYEQYF	TGCAGCGTTGGGGTGGACAGGACTTTCTCCTACGAGCAGTACTTC
TRBV7-3	few	.	TRBJ1-1	CASSLLGRDTEAFF	TGTGCCAGCAGCTTACTAGGCAGGGACACTGAAGCTTTCTTT
TRBV20-1	medium-sized	.	TRBJ2-3	CSAQQGITDTQYF	TGCAGTGCTCAACAGGGAATCACAGATACGCAGTATTTT
TRBV5-6	.	.	TRBJ2-7	CASSLEQGTYEQYF	TGTGCCAGCAGCTTGGAACAGGGCACCTACGAGCAGTACTTC
TRBV4-1	medium-sized	.	TRBJ1-4	CASSQGGLNEKLFF	TGCGCCAGCAGCCAAGGAGGGCTTAATGAAAAACTGTTTTTT
TRBV11-2	medium-sized	.	TRBJ2-1	CASSPHRGQTYNEQFF	TGTGCCAGCAGCCCACACCGGGGGCAGACCTACAATGAGCAGTTCTTC
TRBV20-1	.	.	TRBJ2-1	CSAPRGHSYNEQFF	TGCAGTGCTCCTCGGGGCCACTCCTACAATGAGCAGTTCTTC
TRBV6-5	.	TRBD1	TRBJ2-7	CASSFSGTALEQYF	TGTGCCAGCAGTTTTTCCGGGACAGCCCTCGAGCAGTACTTC
TRBV12-3/TRBV12-4	medium-sized	TRBD2	TRBJ2-5	CASSNDGGAKETQYF	TGTGCCAGCAGTAATGACGGGGGGGCAAAAGAGACCCAGTACTTC
TRBV6-6	few	TRBD1	TRBJ2-7	CASSPGQSLSEQYF	TGTGCCAGCAGTCCGGGACAGTCCTTATCCGAGCAGTACTTC
TRBV20-1	many	.	TRBJ2-7	CSASQGYEQYF	TGCAGTGCCTCACAGGGCTACGAGCAGTACTTC
TRBV29-1	once	.	TRBJ1-2	CSVAAGVYGYTF	TGCAGCGTTGCGGCAGGGGTCTATGGCTACACCTTC
TRBV7-6	many	TRBD2	TRBJ2-1	CASSSPSGGVSEQFF	TGTGCCAGCAGCTCACCCTCGGGAGGGGTTAGTGAGCAGTTCTTC
TRBV28	many	TRBD1	TRBJ2-5	CASSRQGQETQYF	TGTGCCAGCAGTCGACAGGGGCAAGAGACCCAGTACTTC
TRBV4-2	many	TRBD2	TRBJ2-5	CASSQERGGQETQYF	TGTGCCAGCAGCCAAGAGCGGGGGGGCCAAGAGACCCAGTACTTC
TRBV7-9	few	TRBD1	TRBJ1-1	CASSEAGTGQGTEAFF	TGTGCCAGCAGCGAAGCCGGGACAGGGCAGGGAACTGAAGCTTTCTTT
TRBV27	few	.	TRBJ2-1	CASTLRQTGYNEQFF	TGTGCCAGCACCCTCCGGCAGACGGGCTACAATGAGCAGTTCTTC
TRBV28	medium-sized	TRBD1	TRBJ2-3	CASRTPGQGFTDTQYF	TGTGCCAGCAGGACTCCGGGACAGGGGTTTACAGATACGCAGTATTTT
TRBV5-5	medium-sized	TRBD1	TRBJ1-4	CASSLMGQGATNEKLFF	TGTGCCAGCAGCTTGATGGGACAGGGGGCAACTAATGAAAAACTGTTTTTT
TRBV29-1	medium-sized	TRBD1	TRBJ1-1	CSVETGQGPGAFF	TGCAGCGTCGAGACGGGACAGGGCCCGGGAGCTTTCTTT
TRBV5-4	medium-sized	.	TRBJ1-5	CASLSEGPRMFQPQHF	TGTGCCAGCCTATCCGAAGGACCGAGGATGTTCCAGCCCCAGCATTTT
TRBV6-2/TRBV6-3	.	.	TRBJ2-2	CASSTPEGAGELFF	TGTGCCAGCAGTACCCCGGAGGGGGCCGGGGAGCTGTTTTTT
TRBV19	many	.	TRBJ2-1	CASSIDMGYNEQFF	TGTGCCAGTAGTATAGATATGGGGTACAATGAGCAGTTCTTC
TRBV6-5	medium-sized	.	TRBJ1-6	CASSQTQGRNSPLHF	TGTGCCAGCAGCCAGACGCAGGGGCGGAATTCACCCCTCCACTTT
TRBV19	medium-sized	.	TRBJ2-6	CASSDSSGANVLTF	TGTGCCAGTAGTGACAGCTCTGGGGCCAACGTCCTGACTTTC
TRBV6-5	many	TRBD2	TRBJ2-1	CASSYSGGGADEQFF	TGTGCCAGCAGTTACAGCGGGGGGGGAGCCGATGAGCAGTTCTTC
TRBV7-2	.	.	TRBJ2-5	CASTPPGQETQYF	TGTGCCAGCACCCCCCCGGGGCAAGAGACCCAGTACTTC
TRBV29-1	.	.	TRBJ1-1	CSVVSASEAFF	TGCAGCGTTGTCTCGGCTTCTGAAGCTTTCTTT
TRBV28	medium-sized	.	TRBJ2-5	CASAPVTETQYF	TGTGCCAGCGCTCCGGTCACGGAGACCCAGTACTTC
TRBV6-5	.	.	TRBJ2-6	CASRADSSGANVLTF	TGTGCCAGCAGGGCGGACAGTTCTGGGGCCAACGTCCTGACTTTC
TRBV18	medium-sized	.	TRBJ2-5	CASSPDQTATETQYF	TGTGCCAGCTCACCCGACCAGACAGCGACAGAGACCCAGTACTTC
TRBV3-1	medium-sized	.	TRBJ1-6	CASSQRNVNSPLHF	TGTGCCAGCAGCCAAAGGAACGTCAATTCACCCCTCCACTTT
TRBV20-1	medium-sized	TRBD1	TRBJ2-7	CSTQRTGLYEQYF	TGCAGTACGCAAAGGACAGGACTCTACGAGCAGTACTTC
TRBV5-1	medium-sized	.	TRBJ2-2	CASSLGHRNTGELFF	TGCGCCAGCAGCTTGGGACACCGGAACACCGGGGAGCTGTTTTTT
TRBV20-1	medium-sized	TRBD1	TRBJ1-1	CSASSSGQANTEAFF	TGCAGTGCTAGTAGCTCCGGACAGGCCAACACTGAAGCTTTCTTT
TRBV4-2	medium-sized	TRBD1	TRBJ1-2	CASSRERTGDYGYTF	TGTGCCAGCAGTCGCGAAAGGACAGGAGATTATGGCTACACCTTC
TRBV20-1	medium-sized	TRBD2	TRBJ2-5	CSASIAGGVDETQYF	TGCAGTGCTAGTATCGCGGGGGGGGTTGATGAGACCCAGTACTTC
TRBV7-8	.	TRBD1	TRBJ2-7	CASSVTGGYYEQYF	TGTGCCAGCAGCGTAACAGGGGGTTACTACGAGCAGTACTTC
TRBV27	.	.	TRBJ2-4	CATREQGNIQYF	TGTGCCACCCGGGAGCAGGGGAACATTCAGTACTTC
TRBV10-3	.	TRBD1	TRBJ2-1	CAISEPRQGAHNEQFF	TGTGCCATCAGTGAGCCCAGACAGGGGGCCCACAATGAGCAGTTCTTC
TRBV9	medium-sized	TRBD1	TRBJ2-7	CASSGQGAYEQYF	TGTGCCAGCAGCGGACAGGGGGCTTACGAGCAGTACTTC
TRBV27	.	.	TRBJ2-7	CASGSGSHEQYF	TGTGCCAGCGGATCCGGGAGCCACGAGCAGTACTTC
TRBV11-2	few	TRBD2	TRBJ2-3	CASRFGTIVSSDTQYF	TGTGCCAGCAGGTTCGGGACTATTGTATCTTCAGATACGCAGTATTTT
TRBV5-1	.	.	TRBJ2-1	CASSSGDGANEQFF	TGCGCCAGCAGCTCGGGAGACGGTGCCAATGAGCAGTTCTTC
TRBV7-3	few	.	TRBJ1-2	CASSSDPTLQHGYTF	TGTGCCAGCAGCTCGGACCCCACGTTACAACATGGCTACACCTTC
TRBV2	medium-sized	.	TRBJ1-5	CASSDRNRNQPQHF	TGTGCCAGCAGTGACAGGAACAGAAATCAGCCCCAGCATTTT
TRBV6-5	medium-sized	TRBD2	TRBJ2-5	CASSYPLAGGEETQYF	TGTGCCAGCAGTTACCCACTAGCGGGGGGGGAAGAGACCCAGTACTTC
TRBV6-5	.	TRBD2	TRBJ2-3	CASSLDLAGAKDTQYF	TGTGCCAGCAGTCTCGACCTAGCGGGAGCGAAGGATACGCAGTATTTT
TRBV5-1	medium-sized	.	TRBJ2-3	CASREGGTDTQYF	TGCGCCAGCAGAGAAGGTGGCACAGATACGCAGTATTTT
TRBV24-1	large	.	TRBJ2-1	CATSENAPPNEQFF	TGTGCCACCAGTGAGAACGCCCCGCCCAATGAGCAGTTCTTC
TRBV5-1	medium-sized	TRBD1	TRBJ2-1	CASSQPGQGGMEQFF	TGCGCCAGCAGCCAACCGGGACAGGGGGGTATGGAGCAGTTCTTC
TRBV20-1	medium-sized	.	TRBJ2-5	CSAAPSSSTKETQYF	TGCAGTGCTGCGCCGTCTAGTAGTACTAAAGAGACCCAGTACTTC
TRBV2	medium-sized	TRBD1	TRBJ2-1	CASRGTGAHEQFF	TGTGCCAGCAGGGGGACAGGGGCCCATGAGCAGTTCTTC
TRBV5-1	large	.	TRBJ1-4	CASSVEGGKLFF	TGCGCCAGCAGCGTAGAGGGGGGAAAACTGTTTTTT